The 13 T cell receptor beta chains below come from one sample, sequenced in a study of blood T cells in healthy people across ages. A J-beta primer mix and a sample-barcoded 5' primer were used in a second PCR of roughly 6 to 12 cycles. Each CDR3 protein gets one entry after TCRdb re-called the 5' RACE reads with MiXCR. The sample lists over 1.5 million distinct CDR3 sequences, 49% occurring once. The sample taken for sequencing was blood. These receptor sequences come from a woman aged 35 to 49 in good health.

The rearrangement uses TRBV20-1 and TRBJ2-5; no firm D call. Trimming pared 3 bases from V and 2 bases from J, leaving 7 bases between. Germline values: CDR1 DFQATT, CDR2 SNEGSKA (reference sequence). This CDR3 region has 12 residues. This CDR3 reads CSARLSQETQYF. DNA of the CDR3: TGCAGTGCTAGGTTGTCTCAAGAGACCCAGTACTTC.

The J gene is TRBJ2-1, the V gene TRBV4-3; D possibly corresponds to TRBD1 (7 bases). The CDR3 contains 16 residues. Germline V gene data show CDR1 as LGHNA and CDR2 as YSLEER. Trimming stripped 4 bases from V and 4 bases from J, with 17 bases between. Written as DNA, the CDR3 is TGCGCCAGCAGCCCTTTTCAGGGGGGCCTTTACAATGAGCAGTTCTTC. It translates to CASSPFQGGLYNEQFF.

The chain uses TRBV5-1 and TRBJ1-6, with D hard to call. The CDR3 consists of 13 residues. Germline CDR1 SGHRS, CDR2 YFSETQ. V was trimmed by 0 bases and J by 9 bases, leaving 7 bases between them. DNA of the CDR3: TGCGCCAGCAGCTTGGCCGATGGTTCACCCCTCCACTTT. Its protein is CASSLADGSPLHF.

The chain uses TRBV4-3 and TRBJ2-6; tentatively, D is TRBD1 or TRBD2 (5 bases each). The CDR3 totals 19 residues. The germline CDR1 and CDR2 sequences are LGHNA and YSLEER. V lost 0 bases, J lost 0 bases, and 15 bases lay in between. Here the CDR3 reads CASSQDPYGAPSGANVLTF. DNA of the CDR3: TGCGCCAGCAGCCAAGATCCTTACGGGGCCCCCTCTGGGGCCAACGTCCTGACTTTC.

The chain recombines TRBV5-1 with TRBJ1-2; TRBD1 matches at 8 bases. V dropped 0 bases and J dropped 7; count of bases not matched to a gene: 5. This CDR3 spans 14 amino acids. Germline CDR1 SGHRS, CDR2 YFSETQ. The CDR3 here is CASSLEDRDAGYTF. CDR3 coding DNA: TGCGCCAGCAGCTTGGAGGACAGGGATGCTGGCTACACCTTC.

About this clonotype: Possible read error: a much larger clone is one base away. The chain joins TRBV12-3 or TRBV12-4 to TRBJ2-3, with D uncertain. The CDR3 is made up of 11 amino acids. CDR3 sequence reads: CAGSLSHTQYF. The CDR3 bases are TGTGCCGGCAGTTTAAGCCATACGCAGTATTTT.

The genes are TRBV29-1 and TRBJ1-5; no clear D gene. V was cut by 4 bases and J by 0 bases, with 10 bases left in between. Germline V gene lookup returns CDR1 SQVTM and CDR2 ANQGSEA. The CDR3 has 14 amino acids. Here the CDR3 DNA reads TGCAGCGTTGTGTCGGGGTATAGCAATCAGCCCCAGCATTTT. Amino acid sequence: CSVVSGYSNQPQHF.

In its sample, this clonotype was seen a few times. The chain uses TRBV27 and TRBJ2-3; 13 nucleotides line up with TRBD2. V shed 8 bases and J 5 bases; nucleotides not matched to a gene: 7. Germline assignment: CDR1 MNHEY and CDR2 SMNVEV (reference sequence). The CDR3 is 15 amino acids. CDR3 coding DNA: TGTGCCAGCCAAGGACTAGCGGGGGTTGTAGATACGCAGTATTTT. Its translation: CASQGLAGVVDTQYF.

The sample holds a few counts of this clonotype. The genes are TRBV28 and TRBJ2-1; D may be TRBD2 (6 bases). Germline values: CDR1 MDHEN, CDR2 SYDVKM. V was pared by 6 bases and J by 5 bases, with 20 bases between. The CDR3 has 16 residues. CDR3 protein: CASSHRDSQADNEQFF. The CDR3 DNA is TGTGCCAGCAGCCACCGGGACTCCCAGGCCGACAATGAGCAGTTCTTC.

The sample holds a few counts of this clonotype. The V call is TRBV20-1, the J call TRBJ2-1; D not certain. The CDR3 is 16 amino acids. Per germline, CDR1 DFQATT and CDR2 SNEGSKA (reference sequence). With 0 bases removed from V and 0 bases from J, the gap between germline ends came to 12 bases. CDR3: CSARDLRRNSYNEQFF. DNA of the CDR3: TGCAGTGCTAGAGATCTGCGACGGAACTCCTACAATGAGCAGTTCTTC.

This clonotype has just one count. V and J are TRBV20-1 and TRBJ1-5; 7 nucleotides align to TRBD1. Germline V gene data show CDR1 as DFQATT and CDR2 as SNEGSKA (reference sequence). The trim removed 1 base at V and 0 bases at J, leaving 3 bases unmatched. The CDR3 extends over 15 amino acids. CDR3 amino acids: CSARGTGVSNQPQHF. The CDR3, as DNA: TGCAGTGCTAGAGGGACAGGAGTTAGCAATCAGCCCCAGCATTTT.

In the case of this clonotype: Relative to the germline gene, one junction end is altered; a read error may explain this. This sequence joins TRBV11-3 and TRBJ2-3; 10 bases agree with TRBD2. Germline assignment: CDR1 SGHNT and CDR2 YENEEA. The CDR3 consists of 16 residues. Written as DNA, the CDR3 is TGTGCCAACAGCTCCCATAGCGGGGGGATCGCAGATACGCAGTATTTT. It yields the protein CANSSHSGGIADTQYF.

This clonotype was recorded a few times. This chain uses TRBV4-1 with TRBJ2-7; D may be TRBD1 (5 bases). Trimming removed 0 bases at V and 3 bases at J, with 24 bases between. This CDR3 has 19 residues. Germline V gene sequence: CDR1 MGHRA, CDR2 YSYEKL. CDR3 sequence: CASSQDPTRADSRIYEQYF. The DNA for the CDR3 is TGCGCCAGCAGCCAAGATCCCACCAGGGCGGATAGTAGGATCTACGAGCAGTACTTC.